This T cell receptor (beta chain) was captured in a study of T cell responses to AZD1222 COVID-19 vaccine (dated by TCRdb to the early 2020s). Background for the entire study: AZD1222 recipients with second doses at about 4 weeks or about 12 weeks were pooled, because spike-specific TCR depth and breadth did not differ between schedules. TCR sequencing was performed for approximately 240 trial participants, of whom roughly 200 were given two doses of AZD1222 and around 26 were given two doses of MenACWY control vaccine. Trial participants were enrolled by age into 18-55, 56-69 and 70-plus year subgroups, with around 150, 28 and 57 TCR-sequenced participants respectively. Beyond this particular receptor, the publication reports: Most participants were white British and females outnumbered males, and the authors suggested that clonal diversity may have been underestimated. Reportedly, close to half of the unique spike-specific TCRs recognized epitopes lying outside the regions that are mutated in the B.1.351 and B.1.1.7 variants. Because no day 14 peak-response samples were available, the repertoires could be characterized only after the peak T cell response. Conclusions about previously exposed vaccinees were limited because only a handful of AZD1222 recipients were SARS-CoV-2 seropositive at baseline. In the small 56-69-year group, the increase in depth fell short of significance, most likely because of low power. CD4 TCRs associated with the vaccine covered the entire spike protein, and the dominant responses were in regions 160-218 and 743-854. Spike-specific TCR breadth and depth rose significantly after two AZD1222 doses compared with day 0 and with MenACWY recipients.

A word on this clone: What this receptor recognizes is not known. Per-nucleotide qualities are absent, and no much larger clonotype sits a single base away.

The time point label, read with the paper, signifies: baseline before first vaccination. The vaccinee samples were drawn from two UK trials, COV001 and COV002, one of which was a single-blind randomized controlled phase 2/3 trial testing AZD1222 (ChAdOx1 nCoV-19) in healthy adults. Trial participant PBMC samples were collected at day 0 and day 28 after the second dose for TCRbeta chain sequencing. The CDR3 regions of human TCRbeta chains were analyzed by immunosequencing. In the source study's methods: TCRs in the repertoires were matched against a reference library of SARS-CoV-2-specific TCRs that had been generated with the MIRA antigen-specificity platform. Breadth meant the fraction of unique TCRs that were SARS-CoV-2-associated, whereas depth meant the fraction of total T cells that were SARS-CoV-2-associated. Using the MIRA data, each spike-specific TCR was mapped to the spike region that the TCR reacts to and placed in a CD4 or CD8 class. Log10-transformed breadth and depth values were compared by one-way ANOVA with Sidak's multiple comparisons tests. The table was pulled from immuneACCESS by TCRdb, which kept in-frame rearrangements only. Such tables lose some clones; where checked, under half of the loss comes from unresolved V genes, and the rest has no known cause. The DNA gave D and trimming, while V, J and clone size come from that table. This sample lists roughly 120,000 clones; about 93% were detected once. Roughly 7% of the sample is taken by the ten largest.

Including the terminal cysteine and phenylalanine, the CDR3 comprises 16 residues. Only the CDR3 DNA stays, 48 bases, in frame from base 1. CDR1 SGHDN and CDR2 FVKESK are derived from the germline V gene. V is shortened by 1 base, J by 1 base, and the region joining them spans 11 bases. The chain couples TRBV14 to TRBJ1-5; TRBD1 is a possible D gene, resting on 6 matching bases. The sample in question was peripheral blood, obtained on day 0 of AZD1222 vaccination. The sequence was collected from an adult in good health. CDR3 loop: CASSQVGQQSNQPQHF. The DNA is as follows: TGTGCCAGCAGCCAAGTCGGACAGCAAAGCAATCAGCCCCAGCATTTT.